The 13 T cell receptor beta chains given below trace back to one sample, sequenced in a study of T-cell reconstitution after alpha-beta-depleted transplantation in children. This sample's TCRbeta library carried unique molecular identifier barcodes. Each CDR3 protein gets one entry after TCRdb re-called the PCR reads with MiXCR. The sample contains 600,000 to 700,000 distinct CDR3 sequences, less than 15% of which appear only once. The sequenced sample was PBMCs, obtained before TCRalphabeta/CD19-depleted stem cell transplant. Every receptor here comes from a girl aged 2 to 9 with congenital amegakaryocytic thrombocytopenia, due to receive a stem cell transplant.

The sample holds a few counts of this clonotype. J is TRBJ2-3 and V is TRBV5-1; D not certain. V shed 4 bases and J shed 0 bases, with 12 bases lying between them. The germline CDR1 and CDR2 sequences are SGHRS and YFSETQ. The CDR3 totals 15 residues. CDR3 sequence: CASSPTPSSTDTQYF. The CDR3 nucleotides read TGCGCCAGCAGCCCAACACCTTCTAGCACAGATACGCAGTATTTT.

This clonotype was recorded many times. The chain couples TRBV5-1 to TRBJ1-5; D may be TRBD1 (6 bases). This CDR3 has 17 amino acids. The ends were cut back, 6 bases at V and 5 bases at J, with 24 bases in the middle. Germline V gene data show CDR1 as SGHRS and CDR2 as YFSETQ. The CDR3 is CASIKPPPGAIHQPQHF. CDR3 sequence (DNA): TGCGCCAGCATCAAACCCCCCCCGGGGGCGATACATCAGCCCCAGCATTTT.

This clonotype was observed a few times. This chain uses TRBV20-1 with TRBJ2-7; the D call may be TRBD1 or TRBD2 (6 bases each). The CDR3 is 15 residues long. V shed 0 bases and J shed 5 bases, with 17 bases lying between them. Germline lookup yields CDR1 DFQATT and CDR2 SNEGSKA (reference sequence). The CDR3 DNA follows: TGCAGTGCTAGAGATTGGGGGCGGGGAGGAGACGAGCAGTACTTC. Translation gives CSARDWGRGGDEQYF.

Ten or more counts support this clonotype. The chain is built from TRBV20-1 and TRBJ2-7, with unresolved D. Germline V gene lookup returns CDR1 DFQATT and CDR2 SNEGSKA (reference sequence). This CDR3 region has 14 residues. V lost 0 bases to trimming and J lost 4 bases, with 13 bases between them. Here the CDR3 DNA reads TGCAGTGCTAGAGATGCGGCCTTCATTTACGAGCAGTACTTC. It codes for CSARDAAFIYEQYF.

The rearrangement links TRBV6-5 to TRBJ2-7; D perhaps matches TRBD2 (5 bases). The CDR3 has 15 residues. Germline V gene data show CDR1 as MNHEY and CDR2 as SVGAGI. The ends were cut back, 2 bases at V and 0 bases at J, with 11 bases in the middle. CDR3: CASSYGLASSYEQYF. The CDR3 bases are TGTGCCAGCAGTTACGGTCTAGCCTCCTCCTACGAGCAGTACTTC.

This clonotype was recorded a few times. The chain has TRBV28 and TRBJ1-5, with D uncertain. This CDR3 has 14 residues. Germline loops: CDR1 MDHEN, CDR2 SYDVKM. Trimming stripped 7 bases from V and 5 bases from J, with 15 bases between. CDR3 nucleotide sequence: TGTGCCAGCATGAGTCCGTCAGCAGATCAGCCCCAGCATTTT. Translated: CASMSPSADQPQHF.

This clonotype turned up a few times. The genes are TRBV5-1 and TRBJ2-2; the D gene could be TRBD1 or TRBD2 (5 bases each). This CDR3 has 17 amino acids. The V gene lost 4 bases and the J gene lost 4 bases, with 20 bases spanning the gap. CDR1 and CDR2 (germline): SGHRS, YFSETQ. In DNA, the CDR3 is TGCGCCAGCAGCCCAGGCCCACGCTCCGGGACCACCGGGGAGCTGTTTTTT. Protein sequence: CASSPGPRSGTTGELFF.

This clonotype has ten or more counts. The gene calls are TRBV5-1 and TRBJ2-5; D gene uncertain. Germline-derived CDR1 and CDR2 are SGHRS and YFSETQ. The CDR3 contains 13 residues. Trimming shortened V by 4 bases and J by 7 bases, and 14 bases separated the two germline ends. CDR3 bases: TGCGCCAGCAGCCCGCCATCGTCCCTGACCCAGTACTTC. Amino acid sequence: CASSPPSSLTQYF.

This clonotype was picked up many times. The chain uses TRBV5-1 and TRBJ2-5; no definite D call. The V gene lost 4 bases and the J gene lost 2 bases, with 15 bases spanning the gap. The CDR3 extends over 15 amino acids. CDR1 SGHRS and CDR2 YFSETQ come from the germline V gene. CDR3 bases: TGCGCCAGCAGCCGGATTTGGGCAGCACAAGAGACCCAGTACTTC. It is translated as CASSRIWAAQETQYF.

Only a few counts were recorded for this clonotype. The chain links TRBV15 to TRBJ2-7, with D possibly being TRBD1 (6 bases). The length of the CDR3 is 15 residues. The V end lost 3 bases, the J end lost 3 bases, and 15 bases lay between the germline ends. Germline CDR1 and CDR2: LNHNV and YYDKDF (reference sequence). The DNA of the CDR3 is TGTGCCACCAGCAGGGGAGACAGGCCACTCTACGAGCAGTACTTC. Encoded protein: CATSRGDRPLYEQYF. Looking up the rest from reference TRBV15 and TRBJ2-7 gives the full variable domain: DAMVIQNPRYQVTQFGKPVTLSCSQTLNHNVMYWYQQKSSQAPKLLFHYYDKDFNNEADTPDNFQSRRPNTSFCFLDIRSPGLGDTAMYLCATSRGDRPLYEQYFGPGTRLTVT.

V gene TRBV7-2 combines with J gene TRBJ1-6, with 7 bases lining up with TRBD1. This CDR3 comprises 15 residues. Germline loops: CDR1 SGHTA, CDR2 FQGNSA. After removal of 2 bases from V and 7 bases from J, the junction contained 5 bases not matched to a gene. CDR3 nucleotide sequence: TGTGCCAGCAGCTTACTAGGGGGCGCGAATTCACCCCTCCACTTT. Protein sequence: CASSLLGGANSPLHF.

This clonotype was counted at least ten times. The chain has TRBV5-1 and TRBJ1-2; D may be TRBD1 (5 bases). V shed 0 bases and J shed 1 base, with 16 bases lying between them. The CDR3 consists of 17 residues. The germline CDR1 and CDR2 sequences are SGHRS and YFSETQ. The CDR3 nucleotides read TGCGCCAGCAGCTTGGGGGGCAACCTCCAGATTAACTATGGCTACACCTTC. Translated: CASSLGGNLQINYGYTF.

The sample holds many counts of this clonotype. This chain joins TRBV11-2 and TRBJ2-7; 7 positions agree with TRBD2. Trimming took 7 bases from V and 4 from J; bases not matched to a gene: 10. The CDR3 is 14 residues long. Germline loops: CDR1 SGHAT, CDR2 FQNNGV. CDR3 in DNA: TGTGCCAGCAAGCTATGGGAGGGGATTTACGAGCAGTACTTC. It specifies CASKLWEGIYEQYF.